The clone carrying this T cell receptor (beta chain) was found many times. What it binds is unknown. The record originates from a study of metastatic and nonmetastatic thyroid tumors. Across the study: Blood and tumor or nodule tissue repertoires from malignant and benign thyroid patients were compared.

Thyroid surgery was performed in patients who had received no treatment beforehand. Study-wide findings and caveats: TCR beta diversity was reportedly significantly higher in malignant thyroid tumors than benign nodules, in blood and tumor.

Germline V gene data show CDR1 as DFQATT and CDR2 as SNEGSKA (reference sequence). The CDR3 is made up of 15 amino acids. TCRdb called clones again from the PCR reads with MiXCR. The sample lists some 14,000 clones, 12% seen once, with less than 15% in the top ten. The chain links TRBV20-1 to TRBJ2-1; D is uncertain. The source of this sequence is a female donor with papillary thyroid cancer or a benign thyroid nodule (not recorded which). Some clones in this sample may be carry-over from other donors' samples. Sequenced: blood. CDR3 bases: TGCACCGCCTGCCCCGCCCGCAGTGCGTACAATGAGCAGTTCTTC. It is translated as CTACPARSAYNEQFF.